The text below deals with one TCR beta chain. This specimen comes from a study of blood T cell repertoires in COVID-19. The wider study: Researchers got acute and convalescent COVID-19 samples from the United States, Italy and Spain.

In the authors' methods: Reference gene primers were amplified, and this amplification served to estimate nucleated cell counts. The protocol was immunoSEQ multiplex PCR, while the TCRdb copy is restricted to in-frame clones and leaves out a portion. That table is the source of V, J and clone size, and D and trimming were worked out from the DNA. The top ten hold 2.5% to 4% of the sample, which has about 350,000 clones, under 95% seen once. The source of this sequence is a woman aged 18-29 years who had recovered from COVID-19. The specimen sequenced was peripheral blood.

CDR3 nucleotides: TGTGCCAGCAGCCCACCCTTACTCGTGAGCCAGTACTTC. As protein: CASSPPLLVSQYF. The V and J genes are TRBV7-8 and TRBJ2-5; D unclear. Trimming removed 5 bases from V and 10 bases from J, with 17 bases in between. This CDR3 has 13 amino acids. CDR1 is SGHVS and CDR2 is FQNEAQ in the germline V gene.